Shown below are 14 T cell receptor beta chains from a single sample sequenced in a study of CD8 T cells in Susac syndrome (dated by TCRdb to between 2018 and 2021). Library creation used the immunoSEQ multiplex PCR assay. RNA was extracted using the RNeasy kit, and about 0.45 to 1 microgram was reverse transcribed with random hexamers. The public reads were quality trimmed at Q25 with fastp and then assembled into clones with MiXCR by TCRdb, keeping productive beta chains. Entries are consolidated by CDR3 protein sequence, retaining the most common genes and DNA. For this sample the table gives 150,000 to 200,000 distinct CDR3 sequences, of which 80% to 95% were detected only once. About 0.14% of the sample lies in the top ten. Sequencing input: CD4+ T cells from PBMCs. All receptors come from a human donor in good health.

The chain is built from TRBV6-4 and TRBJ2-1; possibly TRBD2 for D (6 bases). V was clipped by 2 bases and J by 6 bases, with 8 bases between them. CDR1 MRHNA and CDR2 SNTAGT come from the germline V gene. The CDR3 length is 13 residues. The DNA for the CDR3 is TGTGCCAGCAGTGACATGCGGGGCAATGAGCAGTTCTTC. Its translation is CASSDMRGNEQFF.

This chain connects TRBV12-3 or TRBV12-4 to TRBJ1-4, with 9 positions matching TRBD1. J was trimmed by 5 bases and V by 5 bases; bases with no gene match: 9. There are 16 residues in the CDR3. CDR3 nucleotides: TGTGCCAGCAGTCCCGTCCCGGACAGGGGAAATGAAAAACTGTTTTTT. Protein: CASSPVPDRGNEKLFF.

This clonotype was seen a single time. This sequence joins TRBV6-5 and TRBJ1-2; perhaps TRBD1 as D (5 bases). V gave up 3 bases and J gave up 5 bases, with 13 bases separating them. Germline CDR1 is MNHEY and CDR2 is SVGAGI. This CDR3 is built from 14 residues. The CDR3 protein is CASSYSTQGYGYTF. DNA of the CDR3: TGTGCCAGCAGTTATTCTACTCAGGGTTATGGCTACACCTTC.

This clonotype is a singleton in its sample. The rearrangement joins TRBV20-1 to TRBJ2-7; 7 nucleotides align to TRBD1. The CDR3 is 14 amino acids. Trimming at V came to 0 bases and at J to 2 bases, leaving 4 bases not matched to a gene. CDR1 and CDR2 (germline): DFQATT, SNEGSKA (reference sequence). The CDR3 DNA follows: TGCAGTGCTAGAGATCAGGGGGTAACCTACGAGCAGTACTTC. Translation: CSARDQGVTYEQYF.

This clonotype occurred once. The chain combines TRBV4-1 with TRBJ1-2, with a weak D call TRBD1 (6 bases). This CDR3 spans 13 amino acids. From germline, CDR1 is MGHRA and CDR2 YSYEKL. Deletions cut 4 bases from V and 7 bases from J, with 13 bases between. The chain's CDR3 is CASSLWTAAGYTF. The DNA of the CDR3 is TGCGCCAGCAGCCTCTGGACAGCGGCTGGCTACACCTTC.

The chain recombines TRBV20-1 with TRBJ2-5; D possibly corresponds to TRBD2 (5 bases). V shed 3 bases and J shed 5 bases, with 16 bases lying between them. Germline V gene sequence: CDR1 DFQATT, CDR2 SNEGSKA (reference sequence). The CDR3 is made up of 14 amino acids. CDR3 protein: CSASLLALSETQYF. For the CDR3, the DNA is TGCAGTGCTAGTCTTCTAGCATTATCGGAGACCCAGTACTTC.

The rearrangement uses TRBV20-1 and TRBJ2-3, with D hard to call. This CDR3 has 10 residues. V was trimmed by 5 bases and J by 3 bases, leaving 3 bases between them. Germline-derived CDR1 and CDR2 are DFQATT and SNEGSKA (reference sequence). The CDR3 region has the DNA TGCAGTGCTGCTACAGATACGCAGTATTTT. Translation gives CSAATDTQYF.

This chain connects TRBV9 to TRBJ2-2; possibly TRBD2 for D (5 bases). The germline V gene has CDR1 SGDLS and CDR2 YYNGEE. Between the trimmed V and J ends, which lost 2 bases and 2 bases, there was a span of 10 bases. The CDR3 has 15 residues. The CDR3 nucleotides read TGTGCCAGCAGCGTTGCCGGGATTAACACCGGGGAGCTGTTTTTT. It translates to CASSVAGINTGELFF.

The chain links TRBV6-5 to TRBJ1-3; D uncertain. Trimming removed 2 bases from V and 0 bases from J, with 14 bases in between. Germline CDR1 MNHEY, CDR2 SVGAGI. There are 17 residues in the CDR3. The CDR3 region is CASSYPPGVSSGNTIYF. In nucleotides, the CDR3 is TGTGCCAGCAGTTACCCCCCCGGCGTGAGCTCTGGAAACACCATATATTTT.

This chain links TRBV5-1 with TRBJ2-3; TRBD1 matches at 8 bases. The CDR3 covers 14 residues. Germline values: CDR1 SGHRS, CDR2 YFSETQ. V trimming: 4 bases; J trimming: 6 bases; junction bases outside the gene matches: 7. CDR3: CASSPGQGYDTQYF. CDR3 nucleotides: TGCGCCAGCAGCCCCGGACAGGGTTATGATACGCAGTATTTT.

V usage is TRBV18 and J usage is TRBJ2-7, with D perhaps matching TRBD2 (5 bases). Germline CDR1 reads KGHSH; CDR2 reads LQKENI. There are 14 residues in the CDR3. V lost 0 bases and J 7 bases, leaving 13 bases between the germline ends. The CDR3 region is CASSPPASGKEQYF. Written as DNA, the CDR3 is TGTGCCAGCTCACCACCGGCGTCGGGGAAAGAGCAGTACTTC.

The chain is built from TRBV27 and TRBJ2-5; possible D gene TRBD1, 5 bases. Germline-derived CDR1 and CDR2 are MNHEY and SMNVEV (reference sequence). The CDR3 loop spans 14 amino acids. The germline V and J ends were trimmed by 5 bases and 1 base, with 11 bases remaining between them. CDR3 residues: CASSGLGVQETQYF. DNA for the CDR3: TGTGCCAGCAGTGGGCTAGGGGTCCAAGAGACCCAGTACTTC.

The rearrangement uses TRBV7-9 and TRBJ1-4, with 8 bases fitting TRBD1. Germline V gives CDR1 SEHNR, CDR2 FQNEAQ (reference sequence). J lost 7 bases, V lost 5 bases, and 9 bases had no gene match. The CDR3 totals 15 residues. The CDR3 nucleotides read TGTGCCAGCAGCCAACCAGGGGGCAGTGGTGAAAAACTGTTTTTT. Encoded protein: CASSQPGGSGEKLFF.

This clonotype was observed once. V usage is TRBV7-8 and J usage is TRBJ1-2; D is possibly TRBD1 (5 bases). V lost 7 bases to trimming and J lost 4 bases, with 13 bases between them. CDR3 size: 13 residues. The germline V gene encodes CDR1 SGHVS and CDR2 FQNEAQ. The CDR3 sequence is CASTLGGSYGYTF. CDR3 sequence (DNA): TGTGCCAGCACCCTGGGGGGTAGCTATGGCTACACCTTC.